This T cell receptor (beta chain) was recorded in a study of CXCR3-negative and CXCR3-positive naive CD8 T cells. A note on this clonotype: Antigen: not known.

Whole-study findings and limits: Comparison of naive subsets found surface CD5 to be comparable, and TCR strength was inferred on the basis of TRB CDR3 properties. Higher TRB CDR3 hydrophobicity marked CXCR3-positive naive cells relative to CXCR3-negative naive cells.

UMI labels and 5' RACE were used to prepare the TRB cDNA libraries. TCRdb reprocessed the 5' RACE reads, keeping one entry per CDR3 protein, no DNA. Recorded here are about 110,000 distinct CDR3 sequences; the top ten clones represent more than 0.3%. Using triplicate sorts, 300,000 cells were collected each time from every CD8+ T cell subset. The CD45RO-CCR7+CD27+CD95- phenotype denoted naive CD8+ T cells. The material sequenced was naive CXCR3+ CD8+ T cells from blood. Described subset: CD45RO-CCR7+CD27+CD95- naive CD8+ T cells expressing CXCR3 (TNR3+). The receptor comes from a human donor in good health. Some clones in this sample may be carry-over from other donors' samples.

The CDR3 region is CASSQDSSSYNEQFF. The J gene is TRBJ2-1, the V gene TRBV3-1. Looked up from germline, CDR1 is LGHDT and CDR2 is YNNKEL (reference sequence). The CDR3 is made up of 15 amino acids.